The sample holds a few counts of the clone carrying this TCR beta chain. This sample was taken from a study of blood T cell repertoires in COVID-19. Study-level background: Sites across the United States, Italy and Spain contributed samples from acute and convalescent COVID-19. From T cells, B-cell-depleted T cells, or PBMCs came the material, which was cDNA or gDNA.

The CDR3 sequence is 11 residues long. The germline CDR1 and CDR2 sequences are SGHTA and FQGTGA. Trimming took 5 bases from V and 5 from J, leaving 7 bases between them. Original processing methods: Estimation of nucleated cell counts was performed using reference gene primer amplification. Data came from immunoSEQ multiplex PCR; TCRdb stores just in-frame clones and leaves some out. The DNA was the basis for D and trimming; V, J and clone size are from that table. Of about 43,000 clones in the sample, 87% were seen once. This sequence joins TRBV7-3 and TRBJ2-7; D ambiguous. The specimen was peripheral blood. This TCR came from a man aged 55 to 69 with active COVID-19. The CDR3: CASSREDEQYF. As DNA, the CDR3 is TGTGCCAGCAGCAGAGAGGACGAGCAGTACTTC.